There are a few counts of the clone carrying this T cell receptor beta chain. The antigen is not known. This sample is part of a study of T cell repertoires in cytomegalovirus infection. Study-level background: It was recently identified HLA-C-restricted and well-studied HLA-B-restricted CMV epitopes that the study used. Public TCR beta signature analysis indicated the presence of both CMV infection and matching HLA type. Study results and caveats: Identification of carriers of CMV plus the relevant HLA was performed using cumulative public TCR beta family frequency.

The CDR3 is 16 residues long. J was trimmed by 5 bases and V by 4 bases; bases with no gene match: 11. Using its own MiXCR run on the reads, TCRdb lists one record per CDR3 protein. Of about 570,000 distinct CDR3 sequences listed, approximately 40% are singletons. The sample here was cultured PBMCs, taken from culture after CMV antigen stimulation. The gene calls are TRBV12-3 or TRBV12-4 and TRBJ2-3; 8 positions match TRBD1. This TCR was recovered from a human donor in good health (CMV status not recorded). Some clones in this sample may be carry-over from other donors' samples. The CDR3 loop reads CASSSRSTGEGDTQYF. Written as DNA, the CDR3 is TGTGCCAGCAGTTCCCGCTCGACAGGGGAAGGAGATACGCAGTATTTT.